This T cell receptor (beta chain) was found in a study of shared clonotypes between healthy human individuals. Clones were read by immunoSEQ multiplex PCR, and TCRdb kept only the in-frame ones, dropping some. The sample holds roughly 2.2 million clones, approximately 93% seen once. Trimming shortened V by 2 bases and J by 2 bases, and 9 bases separated the two germline ends. Germline CDR1 SGHTA, CDR2 FQGTGA. This CDR3 region has 14 residues. As for this clone: Within the sample, other DNA sequences also encode this same CDR3.

The sequenced material came from naive CD4+ T cells from PBMCs. This sample's subset: CD45RA+ positively selected. The receptor was isolated from a man younger than 35 in good health. Some clones in this sample may be carry-over from other donors' samples. The chain uses TRBV7-3 and TRBJ1-1; D is perhaps TRBD1 (6 bases). The CDR3 is CASSLLGGNTEAFF. DNA for the CDR3: TGTGCCAGCAGCTTACTTGGGGGCAACACTGAAGCTTTCTTT.